These T cell receptor beta chains were read from a single sample in a study of immune heterogeneity within non-small cell lung tumors. TCRdb ran MiXCR on the multiplex PCR reads and lists one entry per CDR3 protein. This sample has over 14,000 distinct CDR3 sequences, with about a third found just once. The sequencing sample was made of lung tumor tissue. The receptors shown here come from a woman aged 45-65 years with non-small cell lung cancer. Each CDR3 is given with its conserved first and last residue. Fields, in order: V gene, D gene, J gene, clone size, CDR3 protein, CDR3 DNA. D genes are given only for firm matches. Clone size, where shown, is once, few, many, or a class for clones that have expanded.

>TRBV30|TRBD1|TRBJ1-4|medium-sized
CAWSAKGQGDEKLFF
TGTGCCTGGAGTGCCAAAGGACAGGGGGATGAAAAACTGTTTTTT
>TRBV10-3|NA|TRBJ1-1|few
CAISERSGRLGAFF
TGTGCCATCAGTGAGAGGTCCGGGAGGCTGGGAGCTTTCTTT
>TRBV20-1|NA|TRBJ2-1|NA
CSARGRAGLNEQFF
TGCAGTGCTAGAGGCAGGGCAGGCCTCAATGAGCAGTTCTTC
>TRBV6-1|TRBD2|TRBJ2-1|many
CASTPRGERYNEQFF
TGTGCCAGCACCCCTCGGGGGGAGCGGTACAATGAGCAGTTCTTC
>TRBV28|NA|TRBJ2-5|few
CASNPGERETQYF
TGTGCCAGCAACCCAGGGGAAAGAGAGACCCAGTACTTC
>TRBV29-1|NA|TRBJ2-7|NA
CSVENAGPGSYEQYF
TGCAGCGTTGAGAACGCGGGTCCGGGCTCCTACGAGCAGTACTTC
>TRBV7-6|NA|TRBJ2-1|many
CASSSSGTTSSYNEQFF
TGTGCCAGCAGCAGCTCGGGGACCACGAGCTCCTACAATGAGCAGTTCTTC
>TRBV29-1|TRBD2|TRBJ2-3|NA
CSAGLAGGYTDTQYF
TGCAGCGCAGGACTAGCGGGGGGGTACACAGATACGCAGTATTTT
>TRBV7-2|NA|TRBJ2-1|NA
CASSLSGWAGEQFF
TGTGCCAGCAGCTTATCAGGGTGGGCGGGTGAGCAGTTCTTC
>TRBV6-4|NA|TRBJ1-6|NA
CSSSYGQNNPPLHF
TGTTCCAGCAGTTACGGACAGAATAATCCACCCCTCCACTTT
>TRBV6-4|NA|TRBJ2-3|NA
CASSDSFQGNTDTQYF
TGTGCCAGCAGTGACTCGTTCCAGGGGAACACAGATACGCAGTATTTT
>TRBV7-9|NA|TRBJ1-3|NA
CASSPRFAGNTIYF
TGTGCCAGCAGCCCCCGCTTCGCTGGAAACACCATATATTTT
>TRBV29-1|NA|TRBJ2-3|NA
CSVGLAGTSTDTQYF
TGCAGCGTTGGGTTGGCAGGGACCAGCACAGATACGCAGTATTTT
>TRBV30|NA|TRBJ2-1|medium-sized
CAWSVLGTHNEQFF
TGTGCCTGGAGTGTACTAGGGACCCACAATGAGCAGTTCTTC
>TRBV15|TRBD2|TRBJ2-3|NA
CATRAGTSGTDTQYF
TGTGCCACCAGAGCCGGGACTAGCGGAACAGATACGCAGTATTTT
>TRBV29-1|TRBD1|TRBJ2-1|NA
CSVVPGQGGYGSYNEQFF
TGCAGCGTTGTACCGGGACAGGGGGGTTACGGGTCCTACAATGAGCAGTTCTTC
>TRBV27|TRBD2|TRBJ2-1|many
CASVQTSGRNEQFF
TGTGCCAGCGTTCAGACTAGCGGGAGGAATGAGCAGTTCTTC
>TRBV20-1|TRBD2|TRBJ2-1|many
CSALAGERLGNEQFF
TGCAGTGCTCTAGCGGGAGAAAGGTTAGGGAATGAGCAGTTCTTC
>TRBV5-1|NA|TRBJ2-2|few
CASSWVVNTGELFF
TGCGCCAGCAGCTGGGTGGTGAACACCGGGGAGCTGTTTTTT
>TRBV12-3/TRBV12-4|NA|TRBJ2-1|NA
CASSLGGDTTRNEQFF
TGTGCCAGCAGCCTGGGGGGTGACACAACGAGGAATGAGCAGTTCTTC
>TRBV5-5|NA|TRBJ1-5|NA
CASSLAGGDSNQPQHF
TGTGCCAGCAGCTTGGCGGGAGGGGATAGCAATCAGCCCCAGCATTTT
>TRBV19|TRBD1|TRBJ1-2|NA
CASSRDRGKYGYTF
TGTGCCAGTAGCCGGGACAGGGGCAAATATGGCTACACCTTC
>TRBV27|NA|TRBJ2-3|many
CASTLFSGPTDTQYF
TGTGCCAGCACCCTTTTTAGCGGCCCCACAGATACGCAGTATTTT
>TRBV3-1|NA|TRBJ1-1|few
CASSQGPGVEAFF
TGTGCCAGCAGCCAAGGTCCGGGAGTTGAAGCTTTCTTT
>TRBV5-1|NA|TRBJ2-7|NA
CASSARATLDEQYF
TGCGCCAGCAGCGCACGGGCGACCCTGGACGAGCAGTACTTC
>TRBV6-2/TRBV6-3|NA|TRBJ2-7|NA
CASSKPHWGIYEQYF
TGTGCCAGCAGCAAACCCCACTGGGGTATCTACGAGCAGTACTTC
>TRBV9|NA|TRBJ2-1|NA
CGSSREGLYNEQFF
TGTGGCAGCAGCCGCGAGGGCCTTTACAATGAGCAGTTCTTC
>TRBV30|NA|TRBJ2-3|NA
CAWSAGTDTQYF
TGTGCCTGGAGTGCGGGCACAGATACGCAGTATTTT
>TRBV10-3|TRBD2|TRBJ2-5|many
CAIRDGGAIKETQYF
TGTGCCATCAGGGACGGGGGGGCCATCAAAGAGACCCAGTACTTC
>TRBV12-3/TRBV12-4|NA|TRBJ1-5|medium-sized
CASSTGGNQPQHF
TGTGCCAGCAGCACGGGGGGCAATCAGCCCCAGCATTTT
>TRBV9|NA|TRBJ2-7|medium-sized
CASSVEGGGSYEQYF
TGTGCCAGCAGCGTAGAGGGGGGAGGCTCCTACGAGCAGTACTTC